The 17 T cell receptor beta chains below come from one sample, sequenced in a study of CD8 T cells in cerebrospinal fluid in Alzheimer's disease. TCRdb reprocessed the 10x single-cell sequencing reads and keeps a single row for each CDR3 protein, giving no DNA. This listing includes some 1,400 distinct CDR3 sequences. Material: cerebrospinal fluid. These receptors came from a human donor with Alzheimer's disease.

Judged by frequency, this clonotype is large. The chain recombines TRBV7-6 with TRBJ1-5; TCRdb returns TRBD1, unconfirmable since there is no DNA. Germline CDR1 SGHVS, CDR2 FNYEAQ. This CDR3 contains 18 residues. The CDR3 here is CASSLALGPWGSNQPQHF.

Judged by frequency, this clonotype is medium-sized. This sequence joins TRBV5-1 and TRBJ2-7; as DNA is missing, the TRBD2 call by TCRdb cannot be tested. Germline V gene lookup returns CDR1 SGHRS and CDR2 YFSETQ. This CDR3 has 15 amino acids. The chain's CDR3 is CASSSGGAETYEQYF. The variable domain in full, completed from reference TRBV5-1 and TRBJ2-7, reads KAGVTQTPRYLIKTRGQQVTLSCSPISGHRSVSWYQQTPGQGLQFLFEYFSETQRNKGNFPGRFSGRQFSNSRSEMNVSTLELGDSALYLCASSSGGAETYEQYFGPGTRLTVT.

Judged by frequency, this clonotype is medium-sized. J is TRBJ2-3 and V is TRBV9; the TRBD2 assignment by TCRdb is unverifiable without DNA. The V gene's germline CDR1 is SGDLS and CDR2 YYNGEE. The CDR3 totals 14 residues. This CDR3 reads CASSASGKLDTQYF.

This clonotype is labeled large based on frequency. The V and J genes are TRBV20-1 and TRBJ1-1; TCRdb's D gene call, TRBD1, goes unchecked for lack of DNA. Germline-derived CDR1 and CDR2 are DFQATT and SNEGSKA (reference sequence). This CDR3 has 13 amino acids. The CDR3 loop is CSAHGAGNTEAFF.

Measured by frequency, this clonotype is medium-sized. This chain links TRBV20-1 with TRBJ2-7; the D call from TCRdb, TRBD1, cannot be confirmed without DNA. This CDR3 comprises 12 residues. Germline V gene data show CDR1 as DFQATT and CDR2 as SNEGSKA (reference sequence). The CDR3 sequence is CSARADRGEQYF.

This clonotype ranks as medium-sized in terms of frequency. The chain is built from TRBV2 and TRBJ1-5; the D gene TCRdb calls, TRBD1, cannot be checked with no DNA. Germline CDR1 SNHLY, CDR2 FYNNEI. The CDR3 has 15 amino acids. The CDR3 loop is CASIYDRSSNQPQHF.

Measured by frequency, this clonotype is medium-sized. The rearrangement joins TRBV5-4 to TRBJ2-7; TCRdb returns TRBD2, unconfirmable since there is no DNA. This CDR3 has 14 amino acids. The V gene's germline CDR1 is SGHNT and CDR2 YYREEE (reference sequence). CDR3 sequence: CASSLRAGDYEQYF.

This clonotype is medium-sized by frequency. The chain joins TRBV5-1 to TRBJ2-7; TCRdb reports TRBD1, a call that lacks DNA to check it against. Germline V gives CDR1 SGHRS, CDR2 YFSETQ. The CDR3 is 15 amino acids. The CDR3 loop reads CASSFGQARSYEQYF.

Considering frequency, this clonotype is medium-sized. The chain uses TRBV7-9 and TRBJ2-5; absent DNA, TCRdb's TRBD2 call cannot be checked. This CDR3 has 16 residues. Germline CDR1 SEHNR, CDR2 FQNEAQ (reference sequence). CDR3 amino acids: CASSLSGTAYQETQYF.

This clonotype is labeled large based on frequency. The V call is TRBV9, the J call TRBJ2-3. The germline V gene encodes CDR1 SGDLS and CDR2 YYNGEE. This CDR3 comprises 16 residues. This CDR3 reads CASSVLAGASTDTQYF. The variable domain in full, with the rest retrieved from reference TRBV9 and TRBJ2-3, is DSGVTQTPKHLITATGQRVTLRCSPRSGDLSVYWYQQSLDQGLQFLIQYYNGEERAKGNILERFSAQQFPDLHSELNLSSLELGDSALYFCASSVLAGASTDTQYFGPGTRLTVL.

This chain links TRBV3-1 with TRBJ1-1; there is no DNA to check the TCRdb D call of TRBD1. This CDR3 comprises 14 residues. Per germline, CDR1 LGHDT and CDR2 YNNKEL (reference sequence). CDR3 sequence reads: CASRGDRANTEAFF.

Judged by frequency, this clonotype is medium-sized (0.01 to 0.1%). This chain links TRBV5-1 with TRBJ2-6. Germline-derived CDR1 and CDR2 are SGHRS and YFSETQ. CDR3 size: 16 residues. The CDR3 spells CASRPDSRSGANVLTF.

This clonotype is classed as medium-sized by frequency. The chain carries TRBV2 and TRBJ2-2. In germline, CDR1 is SNHLY, CDR2 FYNNEI. The CDR3 covers 14 residues. CDR3 loop: CASSTDHYTGELFF.

This clonotype registers medium-sized (0.01 to 0.1%) by frequency. This chain connects TRBV6-5 to TRBJ2-3; the TCRdb D gene call, TRBD2, has no DNA to confirm it. This CDR3 comprises 14 residues. Germline lookup yields CDR1 MNHEY and CDR2 SVGAGI. This CDR3 reads CASSRGTSANTQYF.

The chain links TRBV7-3 to TRBJ1-2; TCRdb's D gene call, TRBD1, goes unchecked for lack of DNA. CDR3 length: 15 residues. Germline CDR1 and CDR2: SGHTA and FQGTGA. CDR3 residues: CASSPTGVANYGYTF.

The CDR3: CASSYSRTSGGYEQYF. The gene calls are TRBV6-5 and TRBJ2-7; the TCRdb call, TRBD2, lacks DNA for checking. Germline CDR1 is MNHEY and CDR2 is SVGAGI. This CDR3 region has 16 residues.

This clonotype ranks as medium-sized (0.01 to 0.1%) in terms of frequency. The chain is built from TRBV5-1 and TRBJ2-7; without DNA, the TCRdb call of TRBD1 cannot be checked. The CDR3 runs 16 residues. The V gene's germline CDR1 is SGHRS and CDR2 YFSETQ. The CDR3 reads CASSPGGRQGAGEQYF.